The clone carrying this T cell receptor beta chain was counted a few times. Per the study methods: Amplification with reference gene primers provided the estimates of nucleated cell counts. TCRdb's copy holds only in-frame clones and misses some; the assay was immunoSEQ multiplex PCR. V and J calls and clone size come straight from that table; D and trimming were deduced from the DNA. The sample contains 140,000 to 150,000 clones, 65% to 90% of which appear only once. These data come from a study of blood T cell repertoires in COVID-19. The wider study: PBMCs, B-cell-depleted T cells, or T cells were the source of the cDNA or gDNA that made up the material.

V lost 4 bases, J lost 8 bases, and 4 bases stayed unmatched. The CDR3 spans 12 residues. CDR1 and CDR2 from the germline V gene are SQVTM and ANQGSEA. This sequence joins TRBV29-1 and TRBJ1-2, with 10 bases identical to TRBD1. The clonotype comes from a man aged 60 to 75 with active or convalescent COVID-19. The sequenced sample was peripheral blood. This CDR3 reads CSVGQGAEGYTF. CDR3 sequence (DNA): TGCAGCGTTGGACAGGGGGCGGAGGGCTACACCTTC.